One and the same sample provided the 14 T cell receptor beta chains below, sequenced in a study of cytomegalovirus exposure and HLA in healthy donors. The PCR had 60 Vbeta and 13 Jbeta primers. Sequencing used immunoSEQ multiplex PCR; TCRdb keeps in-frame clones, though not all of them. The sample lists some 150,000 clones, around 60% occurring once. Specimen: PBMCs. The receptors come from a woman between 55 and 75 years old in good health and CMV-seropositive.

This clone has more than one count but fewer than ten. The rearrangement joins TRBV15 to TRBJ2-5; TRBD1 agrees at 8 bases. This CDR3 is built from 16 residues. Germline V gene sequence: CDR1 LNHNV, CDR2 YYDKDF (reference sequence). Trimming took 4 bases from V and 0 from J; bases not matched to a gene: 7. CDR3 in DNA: TGTGCCACCAGCAAGGGGGACAGGCAGGACCAAGAGACCCAGTACTTC. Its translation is CATSKGDRQDQETQYF.

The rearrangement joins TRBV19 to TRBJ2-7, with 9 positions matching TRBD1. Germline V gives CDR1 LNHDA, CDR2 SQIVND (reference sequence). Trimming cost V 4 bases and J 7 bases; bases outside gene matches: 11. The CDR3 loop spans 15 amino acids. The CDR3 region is CASSTPGTGHKEQYF. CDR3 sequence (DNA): TGTGCCAGTAGTACCCCCGGGACAGGGCATAAGGAGCAGTACTTC.

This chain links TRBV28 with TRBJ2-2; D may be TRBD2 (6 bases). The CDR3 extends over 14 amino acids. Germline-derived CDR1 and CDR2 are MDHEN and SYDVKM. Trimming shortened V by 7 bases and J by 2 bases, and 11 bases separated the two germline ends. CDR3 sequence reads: CASIAGTNTGELFF. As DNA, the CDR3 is TGTGCCAGCATCGCAGGGACTAACACCGGGGAGCTGTTTTTT.

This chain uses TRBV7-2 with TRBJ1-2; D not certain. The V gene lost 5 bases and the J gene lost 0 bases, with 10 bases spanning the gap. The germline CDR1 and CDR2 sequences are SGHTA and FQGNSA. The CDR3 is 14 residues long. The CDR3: CASSAGLANYGYTF. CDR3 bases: TGTGCCAGCAGCGCTGGCTTGGCTAACTATGGCTACACCTTC.

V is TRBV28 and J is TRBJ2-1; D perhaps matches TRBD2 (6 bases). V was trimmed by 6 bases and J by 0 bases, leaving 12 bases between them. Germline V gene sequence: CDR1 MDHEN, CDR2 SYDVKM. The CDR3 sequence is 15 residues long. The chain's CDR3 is CASSRTSISYNEQFF. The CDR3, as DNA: TGTGCCAGCAGCCGAACTAGCATCTCCTACAATGAGCAGTTCTTC.

CDR3 residues: CASSTRPSSYNEQFF. DNA for the CDR3: TGTGCCAGCAGCACACGTCCTAGCTCCTACAATGAGCAGTTCTTC. The rearrangement joins TRBV28 to TRBJ2-1, with D uncertain. The CDR3 extends over 15 amino acids. Trimming removed 6 bases at V and 0 bases at J, with 12 bases between. Germline assignment: CDR1 MDHEN and CDR2 SYDVKM.

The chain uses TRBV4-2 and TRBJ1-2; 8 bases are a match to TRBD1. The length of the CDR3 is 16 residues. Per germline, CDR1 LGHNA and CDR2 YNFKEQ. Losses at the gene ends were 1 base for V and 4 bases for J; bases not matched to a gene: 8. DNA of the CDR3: TGTGCCAGCAGCCAAGCGCCGGGACAGGAGATCTATGGCTACACCTTC. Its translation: CASSQAPGQEIYGYTF.

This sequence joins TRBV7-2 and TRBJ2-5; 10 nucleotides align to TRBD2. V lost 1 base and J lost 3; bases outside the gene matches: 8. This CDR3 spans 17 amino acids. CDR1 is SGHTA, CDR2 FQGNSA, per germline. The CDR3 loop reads CASSLGGPGTSEETQYF. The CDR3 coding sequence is TGTGCCAGCAGCTTAGGGGGTCCCGGGACTAGCGAAGAGACCCAGTACTTC.

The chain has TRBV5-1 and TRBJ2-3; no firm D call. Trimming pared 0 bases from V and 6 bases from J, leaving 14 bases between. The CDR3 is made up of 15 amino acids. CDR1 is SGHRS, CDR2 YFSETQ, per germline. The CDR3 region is CASSLDGRNGDTQYF. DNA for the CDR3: TGCGCCAGCAGCTTGGATGGCAGGAATGGGGATACGCAGTATTTT.

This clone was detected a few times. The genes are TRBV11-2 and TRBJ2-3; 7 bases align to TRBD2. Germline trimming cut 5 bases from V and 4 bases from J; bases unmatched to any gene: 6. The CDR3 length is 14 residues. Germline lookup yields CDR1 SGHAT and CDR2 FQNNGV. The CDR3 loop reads CASSTGLVSDTQYF. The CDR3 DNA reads TGTGCCAGCAGCACCGGACTAGTCTCAGATACGCAGTATTTT.

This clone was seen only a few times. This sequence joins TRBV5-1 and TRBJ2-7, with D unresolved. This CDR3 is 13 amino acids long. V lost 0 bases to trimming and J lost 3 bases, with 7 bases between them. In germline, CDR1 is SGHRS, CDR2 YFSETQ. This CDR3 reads CASSLDLYYEQYF. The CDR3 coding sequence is TGCGCCAGCAGCTTGGATCTGTACTACGAGCAGTACTTC.

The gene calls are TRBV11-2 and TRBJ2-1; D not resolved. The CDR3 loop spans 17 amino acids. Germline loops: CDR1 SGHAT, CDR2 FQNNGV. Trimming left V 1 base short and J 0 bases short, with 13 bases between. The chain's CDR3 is CASSLVRGTPSYNEQFF. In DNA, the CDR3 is TGTGCCAGCAGCTTAGTCCGCGGAACCCCCTCCTACAATGAGCAGTTCTTC.

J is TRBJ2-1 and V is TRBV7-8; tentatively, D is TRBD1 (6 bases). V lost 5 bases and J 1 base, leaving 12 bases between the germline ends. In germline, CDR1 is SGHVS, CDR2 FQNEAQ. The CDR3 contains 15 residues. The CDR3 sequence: CASSRGQSSYNEQFF. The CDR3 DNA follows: TGTGCCAGCAGCCGCGGACAGTCTTCCTACAATGAGCAGTTCTTC.

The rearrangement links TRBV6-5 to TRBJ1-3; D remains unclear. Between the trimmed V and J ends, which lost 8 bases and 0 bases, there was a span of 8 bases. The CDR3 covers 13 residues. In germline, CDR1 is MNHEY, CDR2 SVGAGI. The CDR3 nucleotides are TGTGCCAGCCAACTAGCCTCTGGAAACACCATATATTTT. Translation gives CASQLASGNTIYF.